The 8 T cell receptor beta chains presented below share a single source sample, sequenced in a study of T cells generated in artificial thymic organoids. Separate semi-nested PCRs amplified TCRalpha and TCRbeta libraries using constant-region reverse primers in TRAC or TRBC. TCRdb reprocessed the 5' RACE reads with MiXCR, giving one entry per CDR3 protein. Of under 10,000 distinct CDR3 sequences listed, approximately 16% are singletons. Sequencing input: naive CD8+ T cells from the thymus. The subset: CD3+TCRalphabeta+CD8SP T cells; for blood, CD45RO-CCR7+ naive CD8+ T cells. The receptors shown here come from a human donor who gave cord blood stem cells for thymic organoid culture, a cardiac surgery patient who gave postnatal thymus, or a blood donor (not recorded which).

This clonotype is judged medium-sized. This rearrangement joins TRBV12-3 or TRBV12-4 to TRBJ2-1; tentative D call: TRBD2 (5 bases). V lost 2 bases, J lost 1 base, and 6 bases lay in between. This CDR3 spans 14 amino acids. The CDR3 loop reads CASSLSGSYNEQFF. The DNA of the CDR3 is TGTGCCAGCAGTTTAAGCGGATCCTACAATGAGCAGTTCTTC.

This clonotype was detected ten times or more. The rearrangement joins TRBV20-1 to TRBJ2-1, with 7 bases fitting TRBD2. Trimming removed 1 base from V and 3 bases from J; junction bases left unmatched: 12. Looked up from germline, CDR1 is DFQATT and CDR2 is SNEGSKA (reference sequence). CDR3 length equals 17 residues. CDR3 loop: CSARAPETSPSYNEQFF. In nucleotides, the CDR3 is TGCAGTGCTAGAGCTCCCGAGACTAGCCCCAGCTACAATGAGCAGTTCTTC.

By its share, this clonotype is medium-sized. The V gene is TRBV6-6, the J gene TRBJ2-1; weak D call: TRBD1 (6 bases). CDR3 length: 15 residues. V was clipped by 5 bases and J by 8 bases, with 19 bases between them. CDR1 is MNHNY, CDR2 SVGAGI, per germline (reference sequence). The CDR3 DNA reads TGTGCCAGCAGTAGGGGGTTGGAAGGGGAGCATGAGCAGTTCTTC. The encoded protein is CASSRGLEGEHEQFF.

By sample fraction, this clonotype is medium-sized. The chain employs TRBV6-2 or TRBV6-3 and TRBJ2-3; 8 bases map to TRBD2. The ends lost 1 base at V and 3 bases at J; junction bases unmatched: 3. Germline CDR1 MNHEY, CDR2 SVGEGT. This CDR3 has 15 residues. The CDR3 coding sequence is TGTGCCAGCAGTTACTGGGGACTAGGGACAGATACGCAGTATTTT. Translation gives CASSYWGLGTDTQYF.

Remarks on this clonotype: The CDR3 ends on some other residue instead of the conserved phenylalanine or tryptophan, so this is likely a read error. The rearrangement joins TRBV19 to TRBJ1-5; 7 bases are a match to TRBD1. V shed 5 bases, J shed 4 bases, and the junction held 14 bases outside the gene matches. The CDR3 covers 17 residues. Germline CDR1 LNHDA, CDR2 SQIVND (reference sequence). This CDR3 is CASSPGTASVWNQPQHL. In DNA form, the CDR3 reads TGTGCCAGTAGTCCCGGGACAGCCTCCGTTTGGAATCAGCCCCAGCATCTT.

This clonotype qualifies as medium-sized. This chain links TRBV1 with TRBJ2-1; TRBD2, the table's D call, lacks a check against the DNA. TRBV1 is listed as a pseudogene. The CDR3 covers 10 residues. As DNA, the CDR3 is TGCACCAGCAGCCCAAGGGCGCGGTTCTTC. Translated, it gives CTSSPRARFF.

This clonotype was seen at least ten times. J is TRBJ1-4 and V is TRBV7-9; a weak D match, TRBD1 (5 bases). This CDR3 contains 13 residues. Germline V gene sequence: CDR1 SEHNR, CDR2 FQNEAQ (reference sequence). Between the trimmed V and J ends, which lost 8 bases and 6 bases, there was a span of 13 bases. The chain's CDR3 is CASAGSTDEKLFF. The DNA for the CDR3 is TGTGCCAGCGCAGGGTCTACTGATGAAAAACTGTTTTTT.

Only a few counts were recorded for this clonotype. The chain carries TRBV5-6 and TRBJ1-2; a possible D gene is TRBD1 (6 bases). This CDR3 has 15 amino acids. Germline CDR1 reads SGHDT; CDR2 reads YYEEEE. Trimming stripped 4 bases from V and 3 bases from J, with 16 bases between. In DNA, the CDR3 is TGTGCCAGCAGCCCGGCATTGGGGGGCGACTATGGCTACACCTTC. This codes for CASSPALGGDYGYTF.